Listed here are 32 T cell receptor beta chains from one sample, sequenced in a study of vaccination effects on CD4 cells after COVID-19 (dated by TCRdb to 2021 to 2024). Antigens for these TCRs are unknown. Libraries were built with the immunoSEQ multiplex PCR assay. Imported from immuneACCESS, the table was reduced by TCRdb to in-frame sequences with V and J called. These copies leave out some clones; in studies compared against another copy, an unresolved V gene accounts for under half, and the cause of the remainder is not known. The sample yields some 40,000 clones; roughly 69% were counted once. The ten largest account for approximately 17% of the sample. To identify antigen-specific CD4+ T cell clonotypes by their expansion, the ViraFEST assay first stimulated PBMC with viral peptide pools and then applied TCR sequencing. After about 10 days of culture, CD4+ T cells were isolated with the EasySep CD4+ T cell isolation kit. Convalescent patients had PCR-confirmed SARS-CoV-2 infection between March and December 2020, before Alpha, Beta and Delta variants emerged in the United States.

This sample comprised CD4+ T cells from PBMCs cultured with HCoV-NL63 spike peptides, obtained before COVID-19 vaccination. The sample's cell subset or site label, in plain terms: HCoV-NL63 spike overlapping peptide pool stimulation. The source of these receptors is a human donor who had a prior SARS-CoV-2 infection.

This clone was seen a single time. The CDR3 DNA follows: TGTGCCAGCAGTGCAGCAGGGGGCCCCTACGAGCAGTACTTC. Its protein is CASSAAGGPYEQYF. The J gene is TRBJ2-7, the V gene TRBV6-1; TRBD1 matches 8 bases. Trimming took 4 bases from V and 2 from J; bases not matched to a gene: 4. This CDR3 comprises 14 residues. In germline, CDR1 is MNHNS, CDR2 SASEGT.

In its sample, this clone was seen once. The chain carries TRBV2 and TRBJ2-6; no definite D call. V shed 4 bases and J shed 0 bases, with 13 bases lying between them. CDR3 length: 17 amino acids. Germline V CDR1 and CDR2: SNHLY, FYNNEI. Here the CDR3 reads CASSGNLDTSGANVLTF. The CDR3 region has the DNA TGTGCCAGCAGTGGAAACCTAGATACCTCTGGGGCCAACGTCCTGACTTTC.

The J gene is TRBJ2-3, the V gene TRBV5-4; 8 nucleotides agree with TRBD2. In germline, CDR1 is SGHNT, CDR2 YYREEE (reference sequence). CDR3 size: 14 residues. V lost 4 bases to trimming and J lost 4 bases; unmatched junction nucleotides: 5. DNA of the CDR3: TGTGCCAGCAGCGCCGGGGGGGAATCAGATACGCAGTATTTT. Protein product: CASSAGGESDTQYF.

CDR3 residues: CATSRVHEGYTF. Here the CDR3 DNA reads TGTGCCACCAGCAGAGTCCACGAGGGCTACACCTTC. This chain joins TRBV15 and TRBJ1-2; D remains unclear. CDR1 is LNHNV, CDR2 YYDKDF, per germline (reference sequence). The CDR3 extends over 12 amino acids. V dropped 1 base and J dropped 8 bases, with 8 bases sitting between them.

This clone appeared once. This chain joins TRBV11-2 and TRBJ1-3, with D tentatively TRBD1 (6 bases). There are 16 residues in the CDR3. CDR1 and CDR2 (germline): SGHAT, FQNNGV. The ends were cut back, 5 bases at V and 1 base at J, with 15 bases in the middle. The CDR3 DNA is TGTGCCAGCAGCACCGGAGGGCAGGGGTCTGGAAACACCATATATTTT. This sequence encodes CASSTGGQGSGNTIYF.

Ten or more counts support this clone. The chain uses TRBV2 and TRBJ1-5; D call uncertain. The CDR3 spans 14 residues. Germline lookup yields CDR1 SNHLY and CDR2 FYNNEI. Trimming cost V 4 bases and J 6 bases, with 13 bases left between them. In DNA form, the CDR3 reads TGTGCCAGCAGTGGGCTTGGGGTAGGTCAGCCCCAGCATTTT. This sequence encodes CASSGLGVGQPQHF.

V gene TRBV7-9 combines with J gene TRBJ1-1, with a possible D match to TRBD1 (5 bases). V gave up 2 bases and J gave up 6 bases, with 13 bases separating them. CDR3 length equals 14 residues. CDR1 and CDR2 from the germline V gene are SEHNR and FQNEAQ (reference sequence). In nucleotides, the CDR3 is TGTGCCAGCAGCTTATACGGGGCGCCGCCTGAAGCTTTCTTT. Its translation is CASSLYGAPPEAFF.

This chain joins TRBV30 and TRBJ2-3; D is possibly TRBD1 or TRBD2 (6 bases each). The germline V gene has CDR1 GTSNPN and CDR2 SVGIG (reference sequence). CDR3 size: 14 residues. Trimming pared 3 bases from V and 3 bases from J, leaving 13 bases between. The CDR3 here is CAWSPGEVTDTQYF. In DNA form, the CDR3 reads TGTGCCTGGAGCCCAGGGGAGGTGACAGATACGCAGTATTTT.

The V gene is TRBV30, the J gene TRBJ2-7; D is tentatively TRBD1 or TRBD2 (5 bases each). This CDR3 is built from 16 residues. Trimming left V 4 bases short and J 0 bases short, with 19 bases between. Germline-derived CDR1 and CDR2 are GTSNPN and SVGIG (reference sequence). This CDR3 reads CAWTGPGERGSYEQYF. The DNA of the CDR3 is TGTGCCTGGACCGGGCCCGGGGAAAGGGGCTCCTACGAGCAGTACTTC.

V is TRBV7-3 and J is TRBJ2-3; weak D call: TRBD1 (5 bases). V was pared by 8 bases and J by 0 bases, with 9 bases between. This CDR3 has 13 residues. Germline assignment: CDR1 SGHTA and CDR2 FQGTGA. The CDR3 is CASGAYSTDTQYF. CDR3 DNA sequence: TGTGCCAGCGGGGCCTATAGCACAGATACGCAGTATTTT.

The V and J genes are TRBV14 and TRBJ2-5; 9 bases agree with TRBD2. Looked up from germline, CDR1 is SGHDN and CDR2 is FVKESK. This CDR3 has 18 amino acids. With V trimmed by 0 bases and J by 0 bases, 8 bases remained unmatched. CDR3 region: CASSQDGSSGNYQETQYF. CDR3 nucleotides: TGTGCCAGCAGCCAAGACGGGTCTAGCGGGAATTACCAAGAGACCCAGTACTTC.

The gene calls are TRBV28 and TRBJ2-1; 7 nucleotides match TRBD2. Trimming cost V 3 bases and J 5 bases; bases outside gene matches: 10. CDR1 and CDR2 (germline): MDHEN, SYDVKM. The CDR3 sequence is 16 residues long. The CDR3 DNA follows: TGTGCCAGCAGTTTTCCGGGGGGTGAAGCTGACAATGAGCAGTTCTTC. This translates into CASSFPGGEADNEQFF. The full variable domain, its missing parts supplied by reference TRBV28 and TRBJ2-1, is DVKVTQSSRYLVKRTGEKVFLECVQDMDHENMFWYRQDPGLGLRLIYFSYDVKMKEKGDIPEGYSVSREKKERFSLILESASTNQTSMYLCASSFPGGEADNEQFFGPGTRLTVL.

CDR3 bases: TGCGCCAGACAGGGCTATGCCTATAATTCACCCCTCCACTTT. It yields the protein CARQGYAYNSPLHF. This sequence joins TRBV10-1 and TRBJ1-6, with TRBD1 as a possible D gene (6 bases). CDR3 size: 14 residues. Trimming left V 9 bases short and J 2 bases short, with 11 bases between. Germline V gene sequence: CDR1 WNHNN, CDR2 SYGVQD (reference sequence).

The V and J genes are TRBV7-6 and TRBJ2-5, with D possibly matching TRBD2 (6 bases). The CDR3 has 18 amino acids. The germline V gene has CDR1 SGHVS and CDR2 FNYEAQ. Trimming left V 2 bases short and J 5 bases short, with 24 bases between. CDR3 DNA: TGTGCCAGCAGCTTATACGGGAGCGGATTTTCGTTCGTTGAGACCCAGTACTTC. Protein: CASSLYGSGFSFVETQYF.

The chain is built from TRBV30 and TRBJ1-1; D is unclear. CDR1 and CDR2 from the germline V gene are GTSNPN and SVGIG (reference sequence). Trimming pared 4 bases from V and 3 bases from J, leaving 21 bases between. The length of the CDR3 is 16 residues. CDR3 in amino acids: CAWKGRPTVLYTEAFF. In nucleotides, the CDR3 is TGTGCCTGGAAGGGTCGACCAACCGTGTTGTACACTGAAGCTTTCTTT.

The chain couples TRBV12-5 to TRBJ2-1; 10 bases are a match to TRBD2. The CDR3 runs 17 residues. Germline V CDR1 and CDR2: LGHNT, FRNRAP. V lost 3 bases and J lost 4; bases outside the gene matches: 9. The CDR3 sequence is CASGFSGTSASYNEQFF. The CDR3 DNA follows: TGTGCTAGTGGTTTCTCCGGGACTAGCGCATCATACAATGAGCAGTTCTTC.

The J gene is TRBJ1-2, the V gene TRBV5-5; D is perhaps TRBD1 (5 bases). Germline CDR1 SGHKS, CDR2 YYEKEE (reference sequence). The length of the CDR3 is 15 residues. Trimming took 4 bases from V and 0 from J, leaving 13 bases between them. The chain's CDR3 is CASSPQGPSNYGYTF. CDR3 DNA sequence: TGTGCCAGCAGCCCTCAGGGCCCCTCTAACTATGGCTACACCTTC.

V and J are TRBV15 and TRBJ2-5; 14 bases agree with TRBD2. From germline, CDR1 is LNHNV and CDR2 YYDKDF (reference sequence). This CDR3 contains 16 residues. V shed 4 bases, J shed 5 bases, and the junction held 6 bases outside the gene matches. CDR3 residues: CATSIRLAGGLETQYF. Written as DNA, the CDR3 is TGTGCCACCAGCATTAGACTAGCGGGGGGGCTGGAGACCCAGTACTTC.

The chain couples TRBV10-1 to TRBJ2-1; D perhaps matches TRBD2 (5 bases). This CDR3 spans 15 amino acids. Trimming left V 2 bases short and J 4 bases short, with 12 bases between. The germline V gene has CDR1 WNHNN and CDR2 SYGVQD (reference sequence). The CDR3 sequence is CASSETEGWYNEQFF. DNA of the CDR3: TGCGCCAGCAGTGAGACCGAGGGCTGGTACAATGAGCAGTTCTTC.

This clone was detected only a few times. This chain uses TRBV25-1 with TRBJ1-6; D is ambiguous. The CDR3 extends over 13 amino acids. V lost 4 bases and J 7 bases, leaving 8 bases between the germline ends. In germline, CDR1 is MGHDK, CDR2 SYGVNS. The CDR3 spells CASSVHGNSPLHF. The CDR3 nucleotides are TGTGCCAGCAGTGTACACGGGAATTCACCCCTCCACTTT.

In this sample, this clone turned up once. The chain couples TRBV24-1 to TRBJ2-7; 9 nucleotides align to TRBD1. Germline assignment: CDR1 KGHDR and CDR2 SFDVKD. This CDR3 contains 15 residues. The junction had 7 bases not matched to a gene; V was cut back by 3 bases and J by 5 bases. CDR3 nucleotide sequence: TGTGCCACCAGTGATCCCGGGACAGGGTTAAACGAGCAGTACTTC. The encoded protein is CATSDPGTGLNEQYF.

This clone was recorded only once. The V call is TRBV2, the J call TRBJ1-4; TRBD1 is a possible D gene (6 bases). The CDR3 spans 11 residues. Germline-derived CDR1 and CDR2 are SNHLY and FYNNEI. V was cut by 5 bases and J by 13 bases, with 11 bases left in between. Here the CDR3 DNA reads TGTGCCAGCAGTTCACAGGGTGGACTGTTTTTT. It codes for CASSSQGGLFF.

This clone was counted between two and nine times. The V gene is TRBV5-1, the J gene TRBJ2-1; 8 bases match TRBD1. There are 15 residues in the CDR3. The V gene end was trimmed by 4 bases and the J gene end by 3 bases; junction bases not matched to a gene: 6. The V gene's germline CDR1 is SGHRS and CDR2 YFSETQ. The CDR3: CASSPGGRDYNEQFF. CDR3 nucleotides: TGCGCCAGCAGCCCAGGGGGCAGGGACTACAATGAGCAGTTCTTC.

The rearrangement uses TRBV23-1 and TRBJ1-6; 8 bases align to TRBD1. Being an ORF, TRBV23-1 has a function that is uncertain. The CDR3 totals 20 residues. After removal of 0 bases from V and 1 base from J, the junction contained 11 bases not matched to a gene. The CDR3 coding sequence is TGCGCCAGCAGTCAATCTGACAGGGGTTCGTCTTGGTCCTATAATTCACCCCTCCACTTT. Amino acids: CASSQSDRGSSWSYNSPLHF.

The chain combines TRBV19 with TRBJ2-1; D remains ambiguous. This CDR3 region has 13 residues. Germline V gene lookup returns CDR1 LNHDA and CDR2 SQIVND (reference sequence). Trimming stripped 5 bases from V and 0 bases from J, with 5 bases between. CDR3 nucleotide sequence: TGTGCCAGTAGTTGGGGCTCCTACAATGAGCAGTTCTTC. This sequence encodes CASSWGSYNEQFF.

This clone was seen more than once but under ten times. V and J are TRBV4-2 and TRBJ2-1; 7 nucleotides align to TRBD2. Per germline, CDR1 LGHNA and CDR2 YNFKEQ. The CDR3 spans 18 residues. V trimming: 1 base; J trimming: 1 base; junction bases outside the gene matches: 10. The CDR3 sequence is CASSQVYDLAASYNEQFF. The CDR3 DNA reads TGTGCCAGCAGCCAAGTCTACGATCTAGCGGCGTCCTACAATGAGCAGTTCTTC.

This chain joins TRBV18 and TRBJ2-7; tentative D call: TRBD2 (6 bases). There are 14 residues in the CDR3. Trimming stripped 3 bases from V and 3 bases from J, with 12 bases between. Germline values: CDR1 KGHSH, CDR2 LQKENI. The CDR3: CASSPGRGNYEQYF. The CDR3 region has the DNA TGTGCCAGCTCACCGGGGCGGGGAAACTACGAGCAGTACTTC.

This clone appeared once. This chain joins TRBV3-1 (or the pseudogene TRBV3-2) and TRBJ2-2; a possible D gene is TRBD2 (5 bases). V was cut by 7 bases and J by 1 base, with 7 bases left in between. This CDR3 has 13 residues. Germline V CDR1 and CDR2: LGHDT, YNNKEL (reference sequence). The chain's CDR3 is CASMEENTGELFF. For the CDR3, the DNA is TGTGCCAGCATGGAGGAGAACACCGGGGAGCTGTTTTTT.

The chain has TRBV5-1 and TRBJ2-5; D is unclear. This CDR3 comprises 15 residues. With 4 bases removed from V and 3 bases from J, the gap between germline ends came to 16 bases. CDR1 and CDR2 from the germline V gene are SGHRS and YFSETQ. The CDR3 reads CASSGNGLSEETQYF. DNA for the CDR3: TGCGCCAGCAGCGGAAACGGATTATCAGAAGAGACCCAGTACTTC.

This clone has a handful of counts. The chain couples TRBV7-9 to TRBJ2-2; D might be TRBD2 (6 bases). Trimming removed 5 bases at V and 5 bases at J, with 12 bases between. This CDR3 spans 14 amino acids. Germline V gives CDR1 SEHNR, CDR2 FQNEAQ (reference sequence). CDR3 in amino acids: CASSALSGTGELFF. As DNA, the CDR3 is TGTGCCAGCAGCGCCTTGAGCGGGACCGGGGAGCTGTTTTTT.

This clone came up a few times. The chain joins TRBV29-1 to TRBJ2-2; D not resolved. Germline V gene lookup returns CDR1 SQVTM and CDR2 ANQGSEA. The V end lost 4 bases, the J end lost 0 bases, and 6 bases lay between the germline ends. The CDR3 is 13 amino acids. In nucleotides, the CDR3 is TGCAGCGTTGGACATACGAACACCGGGGAGCTGTTTTTT. Its translation is CSVGHTNTGELFF.

This clone has only a few counts. The chain uses TRBV5-1 and TRBJ2-2; 7 nucleotides line up with TRBD2. The trim removed 9 bases at V and 5 bases at J, leaving 10 bases unmatched. CDR3 length: 14 residues. Germline V gene data show CDR1 as SGHRS and CDR2 as YFSETQ. The CDR3 is CATSGAGVTGELFF. The CDR3 DNA sequence: TGCGCCACCTCAGGCGCGGGAGTTACCGGGGAGCTGTTTTTT.